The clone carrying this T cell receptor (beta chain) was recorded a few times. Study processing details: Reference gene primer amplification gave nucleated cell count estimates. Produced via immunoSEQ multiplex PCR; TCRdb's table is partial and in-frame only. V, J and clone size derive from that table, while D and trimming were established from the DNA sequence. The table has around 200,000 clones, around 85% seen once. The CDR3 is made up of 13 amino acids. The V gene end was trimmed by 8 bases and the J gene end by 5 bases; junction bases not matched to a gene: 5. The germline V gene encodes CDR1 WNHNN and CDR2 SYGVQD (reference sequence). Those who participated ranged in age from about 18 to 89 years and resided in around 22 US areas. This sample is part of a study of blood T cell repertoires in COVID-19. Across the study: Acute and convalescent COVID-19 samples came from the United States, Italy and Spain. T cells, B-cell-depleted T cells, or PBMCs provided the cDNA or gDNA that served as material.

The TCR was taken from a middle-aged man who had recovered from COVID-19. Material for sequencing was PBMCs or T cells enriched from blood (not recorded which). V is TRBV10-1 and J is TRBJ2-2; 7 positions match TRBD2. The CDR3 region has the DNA TGCGCCAGCCTTAATAGCGGGACCGGGGAGCTGTTTTTT. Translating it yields CASLNSGTGELFF.